Listed here is a single T cell receptor (beta chain). There is no known antigen for this receptor. Base quality data are lacking; no much larger clone is found one base away. This sample stems from a study of cytomegalovirus exposure and HLA in healthy donors (dated by TCRdb to the late 2010s). Study-level background: In an earlier analysis of fewer than 750 of the donors, 276 Gb of sequence data and 90 million to 130 million unique TCR beta sequences from 180 million or so T cells were reported. Typing coverage differed by locus: A, B, C, DRB1 and DQB1 were typed in about 629-640 donors, DQA1 in 500 to 550, DPA1 in approximately 610, and DPB1 in approximately 450. Donor age, sex, ethnicity and CMV serostatus were collected together with the repertoire data. About 300 gigabases of sequencing data and approximately 93 million unique TCR sequences were included in an early release covering about 700 HLA-typed donors. Among the roughly 380 genotyped donors, under 90% belonged to the genetic ancestry cluster associated with self-reported Caucasian donors. To study patterns of TCR occurrence, a later analysis re-analyzed previously published TCR beta repertoires from several hundred donors and added high-resolution HLA genotyping. All discovery cohort repertoires had been generated on a single sequencing platform. Rather than drawing on any new phenotypic data, the later analysis identified candidate immune exposures from TCR beta sequences and the way those sequences occurred across donors. A later genetic analysis used genome-wide SNP genotypes for about 55% of the 666 donors, treating that subset as a discovery cohort. The aim of the study was to test whether cataloging public T cell receptors could identify signatures of past pathogen exposure. An earlier analysis of about 600 of the donors used high-throughput TCR beta sequencing to judge whether each TCR beta V gene segment behaved as functional or pseudogenic. Both class I and class II loci were covered by HLA typing, at four-digit resolution. High-throughput TCR immunosequencing, statistical association of individual TCRs with disease status, and machine learning were combined to predict cytomegalovirus infection status. Across some 400 genotyped donors of the cohort, an average of roughly 250,000 unique TCR beta nucleotide sequences per donor were sequenced, and 15% to 20% of those sequences were non-productive. Besides the first cohort of around 670 subjects, a separate validation cohort made up of over a hundred different subjects was used. The study used immunosequencing to profile the T cell repertoires of more than 650 subjects and linked those repertoires to cytomegalovirus serostatus. Roughly five DR-DQ haplotypes were handled as single units for association and clustering because linkage in the cohort was strong. Summary of the overall study and its limitations: The authors suggested that the approach could potentially be extended to other disease states and immunological phenotypes. An earlier analysis of approximately 590 of the donors showed that most TCR beta V segments appeared in productive rearrangements either about 87% or about 30% of the time, which broadly matched IMGT annotations. V-gene and J-gene trimming of TCR beta chains was associated with a missense DCLRE1C variant in a later genetic analysis, and the association was replicated in an independent cohort. Correlated functional status among segregating V segments might reflect linkage disequilibrium, but an unknown experimental factor could not be ruled out. Compared with equally common non-associated chains, HLA-associated TCR beta chains in a later analysis were more clonally expanded and had lower generation probabilities. A later genetic analysis reported fewer N-insertions in productive TCRs among donors in an Asian-associated ancestry cluster than the approximately 700-donor mean. A later analysis reported that several top co-occurrence clusters appeared linked to parvovirus B19, influenza, CMV and Epstein-Barr virus. The 87-base-pair reads could not distinguish some IMGT-functional V segments, including TRBV6-2 and TRBV6-3, so those segments were excluded. A further reported finding was that TCR beta sequences accurately predicted the HLA-A and HLA-B alleles for most subjects in the first cohort. In a later analysis, the rate of TCR association differed among HLA loci, with DRB1 alleles having the most associated TCRs and HLA-C alleles having the fewest. In this cohort, only TCR beta chains were sequenced, and detectable features were limited by the absence of alpha or paired-chain data. Sequencing depth was assumed to be roughly uniform across donors in the presence/absence analyses, though that assumption may not hold. In vitro tests confirmed that a few of the cytomegalovirus-associated TCR beta chains recognize cytomegalovirus antigens. At a false discovery rate of 0.05, a later analysis linked approximately 18,000 TCR beta sequences to specific HLA alleles. The only immune exposure information available for the cohort was CMV serostatus. Most CMV-associated TCR beta chains appeared to be HLA-restricted in a later analysis, and the HLA associations seemed to be driven largely by CMV exposure. The classifier was reported to diagnose cytomegalovirus status with high specificity and sensitivity in both the original and validation cohorts. Strong co-occurrence of HLA alleles, especially DR and DQ, made assigning TCR associations to individual alleles difficult. Most TCR sequences were observed very rarely across donors, whereas some public TCRs were present in many individuals. The study listed 150 to 200 TCR beta chains as associated with cytomegalovirus. HLA typing was unavailable for some donors at each locus, so association tests used only the typed subset. A group of highly shared sequence variants was considered likely to be a technical artifact of the sequencing pipeline. Because counts were too low, roughly 16 rarely observed V segments, including chromosome 9 orphons, were excluded from the earlier analysis of 587 of the donors.

The cohort comprised some 680 healthy bone marrow donors. Cohort members were all nominally healthy when sampled, although unrecorded immune exposures were likely present. The donor was CMV seronegative and belonged to the group of several hundred seronegative cohort members. A peripheral blood sample was provided by each donor, and peripheral blood mononuclear cells were used for TCR beta sequencing. The Qiagen DNeasy Blood Extraction Kit was used to extract genomic DNA from the blood cell samples. The germline V gene provides CDR1 LGHNA and CDR2 YSLEER. From its cysteine to its phenylalanine, the CDR3 spans 17 amino acids. CDR3 DNA only is kept here, 51 bases in frame from base 1. V is reduced by 0 bases and J by 5 bases, leaving a spacing of 19 bases between them. The library was generated by the immunoSEQ multiplex PCR assay. The multiplex PCR relied on a mix of 60 forward primers for TCR Vbeta segments and 13 reverse primers for TCR Jbeta segments. The CDR3 region of rearranged TCR beta genes was amplified from genomic DNA by a multiplex PCR assay. Amplified TCR beta libraries were sequenced as 87-base-pair reads on the Illumina HiSeq System. In the authors' own workflow: A later analysis counted about 80 million unique TCR beta chains across the 670 or so repertoires, and 9.5 million to 11 million of these chains were shared by at least two donors. Raw reads were error-corrected and collapsed into unique sequences with a nearest-neighbor algorithm that merged closely related sequences to remove PCR and sequencing errors. To assign V, D and J gene segments, CDR3 sequences were aligned to IMGT reference sequences. For a sequence to be retained, at least a six-nucleotide match to both a V gene segment and a J gene segment was required. Rearrangements were classified as productive when the CDR3 lacked stop codons and remained in frame with V and J, and all other rearrangements were classified as non-productive. CDR3 was defined by IMGT convention, running from the second conserved V-encoded cysteine to the conserved J-encoded phenylalanine. In an earlier analysis of some 550 of the donors, sequences lacking an unambiguous match to a single V gene segment were excluded. An earlier analysis of fewer than 750 of the donors classified V segments as functional when productive rearrangements were above 56.7% and as segregating when the standard deviation between donors was above 5%. A statistical classification framework was built for diagnosing cytomegalovirus status from the catalog of TCR beta chain sequences. V and J gene assignment, in a later analysis, came from comparing TCR nucleotide sequences with IMGT/GENE-DB human TR gene sequences. The TCRdist pipeline was used in a later analysis to assign CDR3 sequences and most-parsimonious VDJ recombination scenarios. In a later analysis, every TCR beta chain was defined by the combination of its CDR3 amino acid sequence and its V-gene family, and reads without a unique V-gene family were dropped. In a later analysis, nearly 600 highly shared, low-generation-probability nucleotide sequences were removed to address suspected cross-contamination and a sequencing artifact. For each public chain, a later analysis derived a clonal expansion index from normalized ranks of inferred template counts within each repertoire. A later analysis computed generation probabilities with a VDJ recombination model fitted to out-of-frame rearrangements, and checked the results against IGoR. In a later analysis, TCR-TCR, TCR-HLA and TCR-CMV co-occurrence was scored with hypergeometric tests, and a repertoire-size bias correction was applied to TCR pairs. To estimate false discovery rates, a later analysis permuted the HLA or CMV assignments 20 times. In a later analysis, co-occurring TCRs were grouped with DBSCAN, and TCRdist sequence similarity was added when clustering was performed within HLA-allele-positive subsets. Repertoires with fewer than 30,000 or more than 120,000 public chains, plus five repertoires with anomalous nucleotide sharing, were excluded from co-occurrence clustering. TCRdb carries this immuneACCESS record with in-frame sequences only. Its versions omit some clonotypes, under half of them owing to an unresolved V gene in the studies checked, with the rest unexplained. V, J and clone size were drawn from that table, and D and trimming were deduced from the DNA. A total of roughly 150,000 clones appear in this sample, around 78% of them only once. In total, the top ten clones hold approximately 1.6% of the sample.

This sequence originates from a woman aged 18-35 years in good health and CMV-seronegative. The V gene is TRBV4-3 and the J gene is TRBJ1-1; a confident D gene designation cannot be given. Material for sequencing was PBMCs. The CDR3 reads CASSQEYSTAFTTEAFF. The base sequence is TGCGCCAGCAGCCAAGAATACAGCACAGCCTTTACGACTGAAGCTTTCTTT.